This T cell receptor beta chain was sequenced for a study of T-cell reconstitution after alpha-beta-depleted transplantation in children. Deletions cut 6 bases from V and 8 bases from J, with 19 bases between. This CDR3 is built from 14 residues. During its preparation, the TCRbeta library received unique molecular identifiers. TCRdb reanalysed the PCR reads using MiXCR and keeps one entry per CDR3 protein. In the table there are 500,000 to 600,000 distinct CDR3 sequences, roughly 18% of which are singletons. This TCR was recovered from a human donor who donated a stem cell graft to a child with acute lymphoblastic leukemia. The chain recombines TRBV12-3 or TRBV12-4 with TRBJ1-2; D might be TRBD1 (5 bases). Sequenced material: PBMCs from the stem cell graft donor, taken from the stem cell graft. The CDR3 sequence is CASRRAGPAEGYTF. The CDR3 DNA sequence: TGTGCCAGCAGGAGAGCGGGACCGGCGGAAGGCTACACCTTC.